This TCR beta chain was documented in a study of Ad26.COV2.S vaccination and SARS-CoV-2 variants. Study information: Participants got Ad26.COV2.S intramuscularly, once or twice 56 days apart.

Germline V gene lookup returns CDR1 MNHEY and CDR2 SMNVEV (reference sequence). This CDR3 is 16 amino acids long. J was trimmed by 6 bases and V by 4 bases; bases with no gene match: 9. The data were produced by immunoSEQ multiplex PCR, yet TCRdb's version contains in-frame clones alone and is incomplete. The data contain about 250,000 clones, around 88% of them singletons. Sample treatment: some 20 received Ad26.COV2.S at low or high dose, single or two shots; several received placebo; per-sample allocation not given. Collection of samples fell on day 63 after the first vaccine or placebo injection. An Ad26 vector carrying the Wuhan-strain SARS-CoV-2 spike served as the vaccine. Study-wide findings and caveats: Breadth measured for non-spike TCRs was similar across vaccine and placebo recipients. It was vaccine recipients, not placebo recipients, who had the higher spike-specific TCR breadth.

A word on this clone: As yet, its antigen is unknown.

This TCR was sampled from a person aged 18-65 years who received the Ad26.COV2.S COVID-19 vaccine or a placebo. V is TRBV27 and J is TRBJ2-3; 11 bases fit TRBD2. The sample was peripheral blood, taken in a trial of Ad26.COV2.S vaccine versus placebo. CDR3 sequence reads: CASSSLQTSGEDTQYF. For the CDR3, the DNA is TGTGCCAGCAGTTCTCTACAGACTAGCGGGGAGGATACGCAGTATTTT.